This entry is about one T cell receptor beta chain. Produced via immunoSEQ multiplex PCR; TCRdb's table is partial and in-frame only. The data hold about 130,000 clones, with 80% to 95% observed a single time. This specimen comes from a study of control samples from healthy donors and cancer patients. This sequence originates from a young man in good health. The sample taken for sequencing was blood.

The CDR3 DNA reads as TGTGCCATCAGTGGCGGTGAAAAACTGTTTTTT. It encodes CAISGGEKLFF. V gene TRBV10-3 combines with J gene TRBJ1-4, with D uncertain. Looked up from germline, CDR1 is ENHRY and CDR2 is SYGVKD. This CDR3 is built from 11 residues. V was clipped by 4 bases and J by 7 bases, with 4 bases between them.